The 27 T cell receptor beta chains below come from one sample, sequenced in a study of Ad26.COV2.S vaccination and SARS-CoV-2 variants. Sequencing was performed with immunoSEQ multiplex PCR; in TCRdb, only in-frame clones are kept and a portion is missing. The table shows about 350,000 clones, with approximately 90% occurring only once. The sequences come from peripheral blood, collected after recovery from COVID-19. Receptors were obtained from a human donor who had recovered from COVID-19.

The V call is TRBV15, the J call TRBJ2-2, with 9 bases lining up with TRBD1. This CDR3 has 17 residues. The J segment lost 6 bases and the V segment lost 0 bases, leaving 8 bases of the junction unmatched. From germline, CDR1 is LNHNV and CDR2 YYDKDF (reference sequence). In DNA, the CDR3 is TGTGCCACCAGCAGAGATTTCGTGACAGGGGGGTCCGGGGAGCTGTTTTTT. It yields the protein CATSRDFVTGGSGELFF.

This clone was seen a few times. The V gene is TRBV19, the J gene TRBJ1-5; the D is unclear. Between the trimmed V and J ends, which lost 1 base and 3 bases, there was a span of 10 bases. Germline CDR1 is LNHDA and CDR2 is SQIVND (reference sequence). This CDR3 has 15 residues. CDR3: CASSIGSAHNQPQHF. In nucleotides, the CDR3 is TGTGCCAGTAGTATAGGGTCAGCCCACAATCAGCCCCAGCATTTT.

CDR3: CASRRGQGAGRGNTIYF. CDR3 in DNA: TGTGCCAGCAGGAGAGGACAGGGGGCCGGAAGAGGAAACACCATATATTTT. This chain connects TRBV13 to TRBJ1-3; 11 bases are a match to TRBD1. Germline V CDR1 and CDR2: PRHDT, FYEKMQ (reference sequence). The CDR3 loop spans 17 amino acids. The V and J ends lost 6 bases and 4 bases, in that order; junction bases with no gene match: 11.

The J gene is TRBJ2-7, the V gene TRBV7-2; TRBD1 matches at 9 bases. Looked up from germline, CDR1 is SGHTA and CDR2 is FQGNSA. The V and J ends lost 6 bases and 3 bases, in that order; junction bases with no gene match: 6. CDR3 size: 14 residues. The CDR3 region is CASRPGQGSYEQYF. Here the CDR3 DNA reads TGTGCCAGCAGGCCTGGACAGGGGAGCTACGAGCAGTACTTC.

The gene calls are TRBV11-2 and TRBJ1-6; TRBD1 aligns across 9 bases. Germline values: CDR1 SGHAT, CDR2 FQNNGV. The CDR3 loop spans 13 amino acids. Trimming removed 5 bases from V and 10 bases from J; junction bases left unmatched: 3. DNA of the CDR3: TGTGCCAGCAGCCTAGGGACAGGGTCACCCCTCCACTTT. Encoded protein: CASSLGTGSPLHF. Complete variable domain (other parts from reference TRBV11-2 and TRBJ1-6): EAGVAQSPRYKIIEKRQSVAFWCNPISGHATLYWYQQILGQGPKLLIQFQNNGVVDDSQLPKDRFSAERLKGVDSTLKIQPAKLEDSAVYLCASSLGTGSPLHFGNGTRLTVT.

In this sample, this clone turned up once. The V gene is TRBV6-6, the J gene TRBJ2-1, with TRBD1 identical over 10 bases. Germline CDR1 reads MNHNY; CDR2 reads SVGAGI (reference sequence). V shed 6 bases and J 2 bases; nucleotides not matched to a gene: 10. The CDR3 contains 17 residues. DNA for the CDR3: TGTGCCAGCAGCCGACAGGGGGCCCTCGGCACCTACAATGAGCAGTTCTTC. This encodes CASSRQGALGTYNEQFF.

The CDR3 coding sequence is TGTGCCAGCAGCTCGGCCGGGGGCCGGGAGAAACTGTTTTTT. It yields the protein CASSSAGGREKLFF. The chain combines TRBV5-4 with TRBJ1-4; possible D gene TRBD1, 6 bases. This CDR3 has 14 amino acids. V lost 3 bases and J lost 11, with 17 bases in between. In germline, CDR1 is SGHNT, CDR2 YYREEE (reference sequence).

The chain recombines TRBV19 with TRBJ1-2; perhaps TRBD1 as D (6 bases). Looked up from germline, CDR1 is LNHDA and CDR2 is SQIVND (reference sequence). Trimming stripped 1 base from V and 2 bases from J, with 14 bases between. The CDR3 spans 16 residues. The CDR3 protein is CASSIAGDRRNYGYTF. The DNA of the CDR3 is TGTGCCAGTAGTATAGCAGGGGACCGCAGAAACTATGGCTACACCTTC.

This clone was seen just once. V gene TRBV2 combines with J gene TRBJ1-1; D unclear. The CDR3 has 13 amino acids. The germline V gene has CDR1 SNHLY and CDR2 FYNNEI. V was trimmed by 3 bases and J by 0 bases, leaving 5 bases between them. This chain's CDR3 is CASSDSLNTEAFF. CDR3 bases: TGTGCCAGCAGTGACAGCTTGAACACTGAAGCTTTCTTT.

This sequence joins TRBV3-1 (or the pseudogene TRBV3-2) and TRBJ1-1; no firm D call. This CDR3 is built from 14 residues. Trimming took off 1 base at V and 4 bases at J, with 10 bases between the two ends. Per germline, CDR1 LGHDT and CDR2 YNNKEL (reference sequence). This CDR3 is CASSQVTVGTEAFF. Written as DNA, the CDR3 is TGTGCCAGCAGCCAAGTGACGGTGGGCACTGAAGCTTTCTTT.

The chain recombines TRBV7-9 with TRBJ2-1; 7 bases fit TRBD1. Trimming removed 5 bases from V and 3 bases from J; junction bases left unmatched: 13. Germline V CDR1 and CDR2: SEHNR, FQNEAQ (reference sequence). This CDR3 has 17 amino acids. The CDR3 is CASSTLLRGTIYNEQFF. As DNA, the CDR3 is TGTGCCAGCAGCACCCTCCTCAGGGGGACCATCTACAATGAGCAGTTCTTC.

This rearrangement joins TRBV18 to TRBJ1-2; possibly TRBD1 for D (5 bases). From germline, CDR1 is KGHSH and CDR2 LQKENI. CDR3 length: 13 residues. V lost 4 bases and J lost 10, with 16 bases in between. CDR3 coding DNA: TGTGCCAGCTCACAGCTTCGGGACCACGACTACACCTTC. This encodes CASSQLRDHDYTF.

This sequence joins TRBV5-4 and TRBJ2-5; no firm D call. Germline V gene sequence: CDR1 SGHNT, CDR2 YYREEE (reference sequence). The CDR3 runs 14 residues. Trimming removed 0 bases from V and 3 bases from J, with 9 bases in between. Here the CDR3 DNA reads TGTGCCAGCAGCTTGGCCAGCGTTAAAGAGACCCAGTACTTC. This codes for CASSLASVKETQYF.

This rearrangement joins TRBV2 to TRBJ2-1, with 8 bases matching TRBD2. V was clipped by 4 bases and J by 5 bases; unmatched bases: 4. Germline V gene data show CDR1 as SNHLY and CDR2 as FYNNEI. The CDR3 is made up of 14 amino acids. The CDR3 nucleotides are TGTGCCAGCAGTGGACGGGGGGGGAACAATGAGCAGTTCTTC. It translates to CASSGRGGNNEQFF.

The chain has TRBV11-2 and TRBJ2-3; no firm D call. Germline loops: CDR1 SGHAT, CDR2 FQNNGV. The CDR3 length is 11 residues. Trimming pared 6 bases from V and 2 bases from J, leaving 3 bases between. Written as DNA, the CDR3 is TGTGCCAGCAGTTTCACAGATACGCAGTATTTT. This codes for CASSFTDTQYF.

V is TRBV19 and J is TRBJ2-2; D call uncertain. The CDR3 length is 11 residues. Germline V lookup: CDR1 LNHDA, CDR2 SQIVND (reference sequence). Trimming left V 8 bases short and J 6 bases short, with 7 bases between. The CDR3 region is CASFSSGELFF. CDR3 bases: TGTGCCAGTTTTTCCTCCGGGGAGCTGTTTTTT.

Points on this clone: Other DNA sequences within the sample encode an identical CDR3. The rearrangement links TRBV20-1 to TRBJ2-5; D possibly matches TRBD1 or TRBD2 (5 bases each). CDR3 length equals 11 residues. Trimming took off 4 bases at V and 4 bases at J, with 7 bases between the two ends. Per the germline V gene, CDR1 is DFQATT and CDR2 is SNEGSKA (reference sequence). CDR3 amino acids: CSANGGETQYF. The CDR3 coding sequence is TGCAGTGCTAATGGGGGAGAGACCCAGTACTTC.

The chain recombines TRBV11-2 with TRBJ2-1, with D unresolved. There are 12 residues in the CDR3. The V end lost 3 bases, the J end lost 10 bases, and 10 bases lay between the germline ends. The germline gives CDR1 SGHAT, CDR2 FQNNGV. CDR3 protein: CASSLDRSEQFF. The CDR3 DNA reads as TGTGCCAGCAGCTTGGACCGTTCCGAGCAGTTCTTC.

The rearrangement joins TRBV9 to TRBJ1-5; TRBD1 might be the D (6 bases). The CDR3 sequence is 15 residues long. V was clipped by 5 bases and J by 0 bases, with 12 bases between them. The V gene's germline CDR1 is SGDLS and CDR2 YYNGEE. DNA for the CDR3: TGTGCCAGCAGTGCGGAAGGGGGTAGCAATCAGCCCCAGCATTTT. It specifies CASSAEGGSNQPQHF.

V gene TRBV5-4 combines with J gene TRBJ1-3, with D perhaps TRBD1 (5 bases). The germline CDR1 and CDR2 sequences are SGHNT and YYREEE (reference sequence). V was pared by 0 bases and J by 12 bases, with 10 bases between. There are 12 residues in the CDR3. The CDR3 DNA is TGTGCCAGCAGCTTGGGAATCGACAGCATATATTTT. Translation gives CASSLGIDSIYF.

This clone was counted a few times. This chain joins TRBV6-5 and TRBJ1-1; no clear D gene. Germline V gives CDR1 MNHEY, CDR2 SVGAGI. The length of the CDR3 is 15 residues. V was shortened by 0 bases and J by 1 base, with 9 bases between the two germline ends. CDR3 in amino acids: CASSYSGSGNTEAFF. The CDR3 nucleotides read TGTGCCAGCAGTTACTCGGGCTCTGGGAACACTGAAGCTTTCTTT.

The sample holds one count of this clone. The rearrangement joins TRBV4-1 to TRBJ2-7; 7 bases map to TRBD1. This CDR3 region has 18 residues. Trimming cost V 0 bases and J 0 bases; bases outside gene matches: 11. Germline CDR1 MGHRA, CDR2 YSYEKL. The CDR3 loop is CASSQEGQLFPSSYEQYF. The CDR3 coding sequence is TGCGCCAGCAGCCAAGAGGGACAGCTTTTCCCGAGCTCCTACGAGCAGTACTTC.

The chain employs TRBV21-1 and TRBJ2-5; the D call in the table, TRBD2, was not verified against the DNA. TRBV21-1 is termed a pseudogene. This CDR3 comprises 16 residues. This chain's CDR3 is CASSKLGAGGSWTQYF. The CDR3 DNA follows: TGTGCCAGCAGCAAACTAGGAGCGGGGGGCAGTTGGACCCAGTACTTC.

The chain couples TRBV9 to TRBJ1-3; 8 bases are shared with TRBD1. Trimming took 4 bases from V and 3 from J; bases not matched to a gene: 3. The CDR3 is 14 amino acids. CDR1 and CDR2 (germline): SGDLS, YYNGEE. The CDR3 DNA reads TGTGCCAGCAGCATCGGGACAGGTGGAAACACCATATATTTT. Protein product: CASSIGTGGNTIYF.

The chain carries TRBV5-1 and TRBJ2-2, with 9 bases that match TRBD2. With 5 bases clipped from V and 5 bases from J, the junction kept 10 bases outside the gene matches. Per the germline V gene, CDR1 is SGHRS and CDR2 is YFSETQ. The CDR3 has 16 amino acids. CDR3 in DNA: TGCGCCAGCAGTACCCGGTCACTAGCGGGTACCGGGGAGCTGTTTTTT. Translated, it gives CASSTRSLAGTGELFF.

The chain recombines TRBV11-2 with TRBJ1-1, with 7 bases matching TRBD1. Germline V gene lookup returns CDR1 SGHAT and CDR2 FQNNGV. V lost 7 bases to trimming and J lost 4 bases; unmatched junction nucleotides: 12. The CDR3 spans 15 residues. The DNA for the CDR3 is TGTGCCAGCAATAGGGGGCGAGACAGGGCCACTGAAGCTTTCTTT. Encoded protein: CASNRGRDRATEAFF.

CDR3 amino acids: CASSLGPGVVYGYTF. Here the CDR3 DNA reads TGTGCCAGCAGTTTAGGGCCAGGGGTCGTCTATGGCTACACCTTC. This chain connects TRBV27 to TRBJ1-2, with a tentative D call TRBD1 (6 bases). The CDR3 is made up of 15 amino acids. Germline V gives CDR1 MNHEY, CDR2 SMNVEV (reference sequence). The V gene lost 2 bases and the J gene lost 4 bases, with 14 bases spanning the gap.